Following are 9 T cell receptor beta chains from one sample sequenced in a study of cytomegalovirus exposure and HLA in healthy donors. PCR amplification relied on 60 Vbeta primers (plus 13 Jbeta primers). Libraries were prepared by immunoSEQ multiplex PCR; TCRdb keeps only in-frame clonotypes and omits some of them. The profile covers about 190,000 clones, with 77% appearing a single time and approximately 2.1% taken by the ten largest. What was sequenced was PBMCs. The receptors originated from a woman aged 25 to 39 in good health and CMV-seropositive.

The chain is built from TRBV5-8 and TRBJ2-5; 15 bases line up with TRBD2. Germline CDR1 reads SGHTS; CDR2 reads YDEGEE. V was pared by 3 bases and J by 4 bases, with 4 bases of the junction left unmatched. This CDR3 region has 16 residues. The CDR3 region is CASSSLGLAGGETQYF. The CDR3 DNA sequence: TGTGCCAGCAGCTCACTGGGACTAGCGGGAGGAGAGACCCAGTACTTC.

V is TRBV19 and J is TRBJ1-4; tentatively, D is TRBD1 (6 bases). V lost 7 bases and J lost 5, with 20 bases in between. The CDR3 has 16 amino acids. Germline loops: CDR1 LNHDA, CDR2 SQIVND (reference sequence). The CDR3: CASIQDSSGGNEKLFF. The CDR3 DNA sequence: TGTGCCAGTATCCAGGACAGTTCGGGTGGAAATGAAAAACTGTTTTTT.

This sequence joins TRBV4-3 and TRBJ1-1; D remains unclear. This CDR3 is 15 amino acids long. Trimming cost V 0 bases and J 6 bases, with 14 bases left between them. The germline V gene has CDR1 LGHNA and CDR2 YSLEER. In DNA, the CDR3 is TGCGCCAGCAGCCAAGAAGGCGGCTCGTCGCCTGAAGCTTTCTTT. This gives the protein CASSQEGGSSPEAFF.

The chain joins TRBV18 to TRBJ2-1; D unresolved. Trimming removed 2 bases from V and 4 bases from J, with 9 bases in between. The CDR3 loop spans 14 amino acids. The germline V gene encodes CDR1 KGHSH and CDR2 LQKENI. The CDR3 nucleotides read TGTGCCAGCTCACCAGGCCGATATTACAATGAGCAGTTCTTC. Protein product: CASSPGRYYNEQFF.

V and J are TRBV10-3 and TRBJ2-2; 10 nucleotides align to TRBD1. The CDR3 covers 16 residues. V shed 2 bases, J shed 5 bases, and the junction held 5 bases outside the gene matches. Germline CDR1 is ENHRY and CDR2 is SYGVKD. CDR3: CAISEKTGGLTGELFF. The CDR3 DNA is TGTGCCATCAGTGAGAAGACAGGGGGCTTGACCGGGGAGCTGTTTTTT.

This sequence joins TRBV6-6 and TRBJ1-5; TRBD1 agrees at 12 bases. CDR3 length: 15 amino acids. V lost 5 bases, J lost 4 bases, and 3 bases stayed unmatched. The germline gives CDR1 MNHNY, CDR2 SVGAGI (reference sequence). In DNA, the CDR3 is TGTGCCAGCAGTCGGGACAGGGGGCCAAATCAGCCCCAGCATTTT. It translates to CASSRDRGPNQPQHF.

V is TRBV5-4 and J is TRBJ2-1; 9 bases are a match to TRBD1. This CDR3 contains 17 residues. Germline V gives CDR1 SGHNT, CDR2 YYREEE (reference sequence). V lost 4 bases and J lost 7; bases outside the gene matches: 15. CDR3 sequence: CASSLHPQDRGWNEQFF. The CDR3 DNA reads TGTGCCAGCAGCCTTCACCCCCAGGACAGGGGATGGAATGAGCAGTTCTTC.

In DNA, the CDR3 is TGTGCCAGCAGCCCTGACACGGTGGGCCCAAGCACAGATACGCAGTATTTT. The encoded protein is CASSPDTVGPSTDTQYF. The rearrangement joins TRBV9 to TRBJ2-3; D gene ambiguous. Trimming stripped 4 bases from V and 0 bases from J, with 18 bases between. The CDR3 is made up of 17 amino acids. Germline V lookup: CDR1 SGDLS, CDR2 YYNGEE.

A single count supports this clone. The rearrangement links TRBV25-1 to TRBJ1-1; D gene ambiguous. CDR1 and CDR2 (germline): MGHDK, SYGVNS. V was clipped by 5 bases and J by 1 base, with 11 bases between them. The length of the CDR3 is 14 residues. CDR3: CASSWGGRNTEAFF. The CDR3 DNA sequence: TGTGCCAGCAGTTGGGGTGGGAGGAACACTGAAGCTTTCTTT.